The 17 T cell receptor beta chains given below trace back to one sample, sequenced in a study of T cells after somatic rescue of genetic block. Some clones are missing from TCRdb's copy, which holds only in-frame ones; the method was immunoSEQ multiplex PCR. The data contain 68,000 or so clones, roughly 90% of them singletons. Specimen: peripheral blood mononuclear cells (PBMCs). These receptors all come from a man in his forties.

This rearrangement joins TRBV18 to TRBJ2-7, with D possibly TRBD2 on 5 matching bases. Trimming left V 3 bases short and J 1 base short, with 16 bases between. The CDR3 extends over 16 amino acids. Per germline, CDR1 KGHSH and CDR2 LQKENI. The CDR3 loop reads CASSPPNLRASYEQYF. Written as DNA, the CDR3 is TGTGCCAGCTCACCCCCGAATTTGAGGGCATCCTACGAGCAGTACTTC.

Worth noting for this clone: The same CDR3 arises from other DNA sequences in this sample as well. The chain is built from TRBV5-1 and TRBJ2-5; D unresolved. V was shortened by 0 bases and J by 5 bases, with 2 bases between the two germline ends. Per germline, CDR1 SGHRS and CDR2 YFSETQ. This CDR3 is built from 11 residues. The CDR3 sequence is CASSLAETQYF. Written as DNA, the CDR3 is TGCGCCAGCAGCTTGGCGGAGACCCAGTACTTC.

The gene calls are TRBV5-8 and TRBJ1-3; D remains ambiguous. This CDR3 has 15 amino acids. Germline CDR1 SGHTS, CDR2 YDEGEE. V gave up 4 bases and J gave up 4 bases, with 15 bases separating them. CDR3 nucleotides: TGTGCCAGCAGCATGGTTGCGGGAGGCGGAAACACCATATATTTT. This translates into CASSMVAGGGNTIYF.

This chain joins TRBV5-1 and TRBJ2-7; D not resolved. The ends were cut back, 0 bases at V and 3 bases at J, with 10 bases in the middle. This CDR3 spans 14 amino acids. Germline lookup yields CDR1 SGHRS and CDR2 YFSETQ. The CDR3 region is CASSLGSSLYEQYF. The CDR3 region has the DNA TGCGCCAGCAGCTTGGGTAGCAGCCTCTACGAGCAGTACTTC.

The V call is TRBV2, the J call TRBJ2-7; weak D call: TRBD1 (7 bases). The V and J ends lost 5 bases and 3 bases respectively, with 14 bases between them. CDR1 and CDR2 (germline): SNHLY, FYNNEI. The CDR3 loop spans 14 amino acids. CDR3 sequence reads: CASSPGTAGYEQYF. For the CDR3, the DNA is TGTGCCAGCAGTCCTGGGACAGCGGGCTACGAGCAGTACTTC. Supplemented by reference TRBV2 and TRBJ2-7, the full variable domain reads EPEVTQTPSHQVTQMGQEVILRCVPISNHLYFYWYRQILGQKVEFLVSFYNNEISEKSEIFDDQFSVERPDGSNFTLKIRSTKLEDSAMYFCASSPGTAGYEQYFGPGTRLTVT.

This sequence joins TRBV9 and TRBJ2-1, with 9 bases that match TRBD2. V lost 7 bases to trimming and J lost 3 bases; unmatched junction nucleotides: 8. Germline-derived CDR1 and CDR2 are SGDLS and YYNGEE. The CDR3 covers 15 residues. The DNA for the CDR3 is TGTGCCAGCTCTGCTAGCGGGGACTTCTACAATGAGCAGTTCTTC. Translating gives CASSASGDFYNEQFF. The whole variable domain, remainder taken from reference TRBV9 and TRBJ2-1, is DSGVTQTPKHLITATGQRVTLRCSPRSGDLSVYWYQQSLDQGLQFLIQYYNGEERAKGNILERFSAQQFPDLHSELNLSSLELGDSALYFCASSASGDFYNEQFFGPGTRLTVL.

V and J are TRBV10-1 and TRBJ2-5, with a weak D call TRBD1 (6 bases). Trimming stripped 5 bases from V and 0 bases from J, with 7 bases between. Germline V gene lookup returns CDR1 WNHNN and CDR2 SYGVQD (reference sequence). CDR3 length: 13 residues. In DNA form, the CDR3 reads TGCGCCAGCAGTAGGGGGTACCAAGAGACCCAGTACTTC. The encoded protein is CASSRGYQETQYF.

The V call is TRBV7-2, the J call TRBJ2-3; tentatively, D is TRBD1 or TRBD2 (5 bases each). In germline, CDR1 is SGHTA, CDR2 FQGNSA. Trimming pared 1 base from V and 6 bases from J, leaving 20 bases between. The CDR3 loop spans 17 amino acids. CDR3 coding DNA: TGTGCCAGCAGCTTAGGGTTGGGACCTCCCGGCGCGGATACGCAGTATTTT. The encoded protein is CASSLGLGPPGADTQYF.

This chain's CDR3 is CASALQLNQPQHF. The CDR3 DNA is TGTGCCAGCGCTCTTCAGCTGAATCAGCCCCAGCATTTT. The V and J genes are TRBV2 and TRBJ1-5; D is ambiguous. The V and J ends lost 8 bases and 4 bases respectively, with 12 bases between them. There are 13 residues in the CDR3. Germline lookup yields CDR1 SNHLY and CDR2 FYNNEI.

The chain joins TRBV7-9 to TRBJ1-6; D remains unclear. V lost 4 bases and J 5 bases, leaving 3 bases between the germline ends. In germline, CDR1 is SEHNR, CDR2 FQNEAQ (reference sequence). The CDR3 extends over 12 amino acids. The CDR3 DNA is TGTGCCAGCAGCTCTGATAATTCACCCCTCCACTTT. This translates into CASSSDNSPLHF. The full variable domain, rest sourced from reference TRBV7-9 and TRBJ1-6, is DTGVSQNPRHKITKRGQNVTFRCDPISEHNRLYWYRQTLGQGPEFLTYFQNEAQLEKSRLLSDRFSAERPKGSFSTLEIQRTEQGDSAMYLCASSSDNSPLHFGNGTRLTVT.

CDR3 residues: CASSESPTRKLFF. The CDR3 bases are TGTGCCAGCAGTGAATCGCCGACACGGAAACTGTTTTTT. The chain uses TRBV6-1 and TRBJ1-4; D remains unclear. Germline CDR1 and CDR2: MNHNS and SASEGT. CDR3 size: 13 residues. V was clipped by 2 bases and J by 11 bases, with 12 bases between them.

With respect to this clone: One junction end does not reproduce the germline sequence, and a read error may be involved. The chain has TRBV7-7 and TRBJ1-6; the D gene is possibly TRBD1 (6 bases). Germline V gives CDR1 SSHAT, CDR2 FNYEAQ (reference sequence). The CDR3 runs 15 residues. CDR3 in DNA: TGTGCTAGCAGCGCCGCAGGGGCGCCAAATTCACCCCTCCACTTT. Translation: CASSAAGAPNSPLHF.

The rearrangement links TRBV2 to TRBJ2-3, with a possible D match to TRBD2 (7 bases). There are 16 residues in the CDR3. The V gene lost 4 bases and the J gene lost 5 bases, with 19 bases spanning the gap. Germline CDR1 is SNHLY and CDR2 is FYNNEI. CDR3 loop: CASSGGGGLQGDTQYF. CDR3 sequence (DNA): TGTGCCAGCAGTGGCGGCGGGGGCCTTCAAGGAGATACGCAGTATTTT.

Only one count was recorded for this clone. The rearrangement links TRBV18 to TRBJ1-1; D is unresolved. V lost 3 bases and J 7 bases, leaving 15 bases between the germline ends. This CDR3 has 14 residues. Per the germline V gene, CDR1 is KGHSH and CDR2 is LQKENI. The CDR3 sequence is CASSPDPTAGEAFF. The CDR3 DNA reads TGTGCCAGCTCACCGGACCCCACCGCCGGTGAAGCTTTCTTT.

V gene TRBV19 combines with J gene TRBJ2-2; D ambiguous. CDR3 length equals 14 residues. Germline V gene lookup returns CDR1 LNHDA and CDR2 SQIVND (reference sequence). Between the trimmed V and J ends, which lost 2 bases and 4 bases, there was a span of 8 bases. CDR3 residues: CASSILGPTGELFF. The CDR3 nucleotides are TGTGCCAGTAGTATACTGGGTCCCACCGGGGAGCTGTTTTTT. The complete variable domain, with remaining parts taken from reference TRBV19 and TRBJ2-2, reads DGGITQSPKYLFRKEGQNVTLSCEQNLNHDAMYWYRQDPGQGLRLIYYSQIVNDFQKGDIAEGYSVSREKKESFPLTVTSAQKNPTAFYLCASSILGPTGELFFGEGSRLTVL.

The genes are TRBV18 and TRBJ2-7; D gene uncertain. This CDR3 has 15 amino acids. Trimming pared 0 bases from V and 4 bases from J, leaving 13 bases between. The germline gives CDR1 KGHSH, CDR2 LQKENI. The CDR3, as DNA: TGTGCCAGCTCACCACCGTGGAGTATATCTTACGAGCAGTACTTC. As protein: CASSPPWSISYEQYF. The variable domain in full, with the rest retrieved from reference TRBV18 and TRBJ2-7, is NAGVMQNPRHLVRRRGQEARLRCSPMKGHSHVYWYRQLPEEGLKFMVYLQKENIIDESGMPKERFSAEFPKEGPSILRIQQVVRGDSAAYFCASSPPWSISYEQYFGPGTRLTVT.

The chain combines TRBV4-3 with TRBJ2-1; TRBD1 aligns across 7 bases. This CDR3 comprises 17 residues. V lost 0 bases and J lost 4; bases outside the gene matches: 9. Germline CDR1 LGHNA, CDR2 YSLEER. CDR3 sequence reads: CASSQESGTATYNEQFF. The CDR3 DNA is TGCGCCAGCAGCCAAGAATCCGGGACAGCCACTTACAATGAGCAGTTCTTC.